A selection of T cell receptor beta chains follows, all from one sample in a study of PD-L1 blockade in urothelial cancer. Clones were read by immunoSEQ multiplex PCR, and TCRdb kept only the in-frame ones, dropping some. The sample shows about 50,000 clones, around four fifths of them seen only once. The specimen was PBMCs, collected around atezolizumab (anti-PD-L1) treatment. These TCRs come from a man between 65 and 79 years old with urothelial cancer. CDR3s include the opening cysteine and the closing phenylalanine or tryptophan. The D gene is left open where the match is weak. A row's size may be missing; if present it is once, few, many or a size class.

V	J	D	size	CDR3	DNA
TRBV11-1	TRBJ1-5	NA	NA	CASSLDRNQPQHF	TGTGCCAGCAGCTTGGACAGAAATCAGCCCCAGCATTTT
TRBV7-2	TRBJ2-6	TRBD1	NA	CASSLTGTGGAGANVLTF	TGTGCCAGCAGCTTAACCGGGACAGGGGGCGCTGGGGCCAACGTCCTGACTTTC
TRBV9	TRBJ2-5	NA	NA	CASSPSRDFAQTQYF	TGTGCCAGCAGCCCTTCCCGGGACTTCGCCCAGACCCAGTACTTC
TRBV7-2	TRBJ2-1	NA	NA	CASSPSSYNEQFF	TGTGCCAGCAGCCCTAGCTCCTACAATGAGCAGTTCTTC
TRBV4-2	TRBJ2-1	TRBD2	NA	CASGRLAGALYNEQFF	TGTGCCAGCGGACGACTAGCGGGGGCACTCTACAATGAGCAGTTCTTC
TRBV25-1	TRBJ1-4	TRBD1	NA	CASSERSGGGEKLFF	TGTGCCAGCAGTGAGAGATCAGGGGGAGGTGAAAAACTGTTTTTT
TRBV5-1	TRBJ2-5	TRBD2	NA	CASSLLGGETQYF	TGCGCCAGCAGCTTGTTGGGGGGGGAGACCCAGTACTTC
TRBV19	TRBJ1-1	TRBD1	once	CASSRQGGTLSTEAFF	TGTGCCAGTAGCCGACAGGGGGGGACCCTGAGCACTGAAGCTTTCTTT
TRBV6-1	TRBJ2-1	TRBD2	NA	CASSSTSGSHEQFF	TGTGCCAGCAGCTCTACTAGCGGGAGCCATGAGCAGTTCTTC
TRBV11-2	TRBJ1-2	NA	NA	CASSSGLMYGYTF	TGTGCCAGCAGCTCGGGACTAATGTATGGCTACACCTTC
TRBV28	TRBJ1-2	NA	NA	CASSPTDGYGYTF	TGTGCCAGCAGTCCGACAGACGGCTATGGCTACACCTTC
TRBV19	TRBJ1-6	TRBD1	NA	CASSEIAGTGGNSPLHF	TGTGCCAGTAGTGAGATAGCCGGGACAGGGGGAAATTCACCCCTCCACTTT
TRBV6-1	TRBJ2-7	TRBD1	NA	CASSGGQASYEQYF	TGTGCCAGCAGTGGAGGACAGGCTTCCTACGAGCAGTACTTC
TRBV7-2	TRBJ2-7	NA	NA	CASSPREEQYF	TGTGCCAGCAGCCCCCGGGAAGAGCAGTACTTC
TRBV5-1	TRBJ2-2	NA	NA	CASSLTGNTGELFF	TGCGCCAGCAGCTTAACGGGGAACACCGGGGAGCTGTTTTTT
TRBV25-1	TRBJ2-7	NA	NA	CASSELRGQGTYEQYF	TGTGCCAGCAGTGAACTTAGAGGACAAGGGACCTACGAGCAGTACTTC
TRBV6-1	TRBJ2-7	TRBD1	NA	CASSEHSGGSYEQYF	TGTGCCAGCAGTGAACACTCAGGGGGCTCCTACGAGCAGTACTTC
TRBV5-1	TRBJ2-2	TRBD1	NA	CASSLGQGANTGELFF	TGCGCCAGCAGCTTGGGACAGGGGGCGAACACCGGGGAGCTGTTTTTT
TRBV7-2	TRBJ2-2	TRBD1	NA	CASSGQGNTGELFF	TGTGCCAGCAGTGGACAGGGTAACACCGGGGAGCTGTTTTTT
TRBV7-6	TRBJ2-7	NA	NA	CASSSSQGSAYEQYF	TGTGCCAGCAGCTCCTCACAGGGATCCGCCTACGAGCAGTACTTC
TRBV7-9	TRBJ2-7	TRBD1	once	CASSLGGQGSFMLGEQYF	TGTGCCAGCAGCTTAGGAGGACAGGGTTCTTTTATGTTGGGCGAGCAGTACTTC
TRBV7-9	TRBJ2-1	NA	NA	CASSLARSERQFF	TGTGCCAGCAGCTTAGCTAGGAGCGAACGGCAGTTCTTC
TRBV5-6	TRBJ1-3	NA	NA	CASSLSSGNTIYF	TGTGCCAGCAGCCTGAGCTCTGGAAACACCATATATTTT
TRBV29-1	TRBJ2-7	TRBD1	few	CSVEGDRAGEQYF	TGCAGCGTTGAAGGGGACAGGGCCGGTGAGCAGTACTTC
TRBV7-8	TRBJ1-5	TRBD1	NA	CASSLARGQGGQPQHF	TGTGCCAGCAGCTTAGCGAGGGGACAGGGGGGTCAGCCCCAGCATTTT
TRBV29-1	TRBJ1-1	NA	few	CSVDNGGNTEAFF	TGCAGCGTTGATAATGGGGGCAACACTGAAGCTTTCTTT
TRBV7-2	TRBJ1-5	NA	few	CASSPSGAVGGPQHF	TGTGCCAGCAGCCCCAGCGGGGCGGTGGGGGGGCCCCAGCATTTT
TRBV5-1	TRBJ2-1	TRBD1	few	CASSFTRGQGSGNEQFF	TGCGCCAGCAGCTTCACGAGGGGACAGGGATCAGGCAATGAGCAGTTCTTC
TRBV5-5	TRBJ2-5	TRBD1	NA	CASSQTRGPGETQYF	TGTGCCAGCAGCCAAACCAGGGGGCCGGGCGAGACCCAGTACTTC
TRBV15	TRBJ1-5	NA	NA	CATSRGEAYQPQHF	TGTGCCACCAGCAGAGGGGAGGCTTACCAGCCCCAGCATTTT
TRBV5-1	TRBJ1-2	NA	NA	CASSLKAEAGGYTF	TGCGCCAGCAGCTTGAAAGCCGAAGCGGGTGGCTACACCTTC
TRBV7-2	TRBJ2-3	TRBD2	once	CASSTRTSGLTDTQYF	TGTGCCAGCAGCACCCGGACTAGCGGGTTGACAGATACGCAGTATTTT
TRBV9	TRBJ2-3	TRBD2	NA	CASSVASGGALGTDTQYF	TGTGCCAGCAGCGTAGCTAGCGGGGGGGCCCTCGGTACAGATACGCAGTATTTT
TRBV5-5	TRBJ2-1	NA	NA	CASSYTLGYEQFF	TGTGCCAGCAGCTACACCCTCGGGTATGAGCAGTTCTTC
TRBV19	TRBJ2-2	TRBD1	NA	CASTSPPGQGAGGELFF	TGTGCCAGTACCTCGCCCCCGGGACAGGGGGCCGGCGGGGAGCTGTTTTTT
TRBV5-1	TRBJ2-3	TRBD2	NA	CASSLAGLAGADTQYF	TGCGCCAGCAGCTTGGCCGGGCTAGCGGGAGCGGATACGCAGTATTTT
TRBV29-1	TRBJ2-7	TRBD1	NA	CSAGQGGDEQYF	TGCAGCGCGGGACAGGGCGGAGACGAGCAGTACTTC
TRBV7-2	TRBJ2-7	NA	NA	CASSRRAYEQYF	TGTGCCAGCAGTCGACGGGCCTACGAGCAGTACTTC
TRBV28	TRBJ1-4	NA	NA	CASSHSTGVEKLFF	TGTGCCAGCAGTCACTCGACGGGGGTTGAAAAACTGTTTTTT
TRBV7-9	TRBJ2-3	NA	NA	CASSLLQRSTDTQYF	TGTGCCAGCAGCTTACTCCAGCGAAGCACAGATACGCAGTATTTT
TRBV4-1	TRBJ1-2	TRBD1	NA	CASSQDQGTGNGYTF	TGCGCCAGCAGCCAAGATCAGGGGACAGGGAATGGCTACACCTTC
TRBV14	TRBJ1-1	NA	few	CASSQARGRGTEAFF	TGTGCCAGCAGCCAAGCTCGAGGAAGGGGCACTGAAGCTTTCTTT
TRBV2	TRBJ1-1	TRBD1	NA	CATRDRAGNTEAFF	TGTGCCACTAGGGACAGGGCAGGGAACACTGAAGCTTTCTTT
TRBV28	TRBJ2-3	NA	NA	CASSLAGANTDTQYF	TGTGCCAGCAGTCTAGCAGGAGCCAACACAGATACGCAGTATTTT
TRBV19	TRBJ2-1	NA	NA	CASSISETRNEQFF	TGTGCCAGTAGTATAAGCGAAACAAGGAATGAGCAGTTCTTC
TRBV6-5	TRBJ2-7	NA	NA	CASQGGVTYEQYF	TGTGCCAGCCAAGGGGGGGTTACCTACGAGCAGTACTTC
TRBV14	TRBJ1-1	NA	NA	CASRAQGNQNTEAFF	TGTGCCAGCAGGGCACAGGGAAACCAGAACACTGAAGCTTTCTTT
TRBV25-1	TRBJ1-2	NA	NA	CASNLRVKGYGYTF	TGTGCCAGCAATTTGCGGGTAAAAGGTTATGGCTACACCTTC
TRBV5-4	TRBJ2-5	NA	NA	CASSLKTAQETQYF	TGTGCCAGCAGCCTGAAAACAGCACAAGAGACCCAGTACTTC